This T cell receptor beta chain came from a study of blood T cell repertoires in COVID-19. Background on the study: Sites across the United States, Italy and Spain contributed samples from acute and convalescent COVID-19. PBMCs, B-cell-depleted T cells, or T cells provided the cDNA or gDNA that made up the material.

This clone was seen only a few times. Per the original methods: Nucleated cell counts were estimated from reference gene primer amplification. Measured with immunoSEQ multiplex PCR; TCRdb has only the in-frame clones, and not every one. Clone size and V and J calls were adopted from that table, with D and trimming inferred from the DNA. The sample has about 11,000 clones; about 71% are singletons. The CDR3 sequence is 13 residues long. CDR1 SGHAT and CDR2 FQNNGV come from the germline V gene. V lost 3 bases, J lost 5 bases, and 7 bases lay in between. The sequenced sample consisted of peripheral blood. This TCR came from a man aged 60 to 75 with COVID-19, enrolled during active disease. The V and J genes are TRBV11-2 and TRBJ2-2, with a weak D call TRBD2 (5 bases). CDR3 in amino acids: CASSLSGTGELFF. CDR3 bases: TGTGCCAGCAGCTTGTCGGGAACCGGGGAGCTGTTTTTT. Together with reference TRBV11-2 and TRBJ2-2, the CDR3 gives the full variable domain: EAGVAQSPRYKIIEKRQSVAFWCNPISGHATLYWYQQILGQGPKLLIQFQNNGVVDDSQLPKDRFSAERLKGVDSTLKIQPAKLEDSAVYLCASSLSGTGELFFGEGSRLTVL.